These 23 T cell receptor beta chains came from one sample sequenced in a study of a mutant IDH1 vaccine in newly diagnosed glioma. Time point reported: baseline, week 1 (first vaccination visit). Treatment in this sample: pre-vaccination baseline after standard-of-care therapy. Method: immunoSEQ multiplex PCR; TCRdb's copy keeps in-frame clones and lacks some. The sample consists of 30,000 to 40,000 clones, roughly 89% of them appearing once. Material: PBMCs, obtained from a glioma patient treated with radiotherapy, temozolomide or both. Source of these receptors: a man younger than 35 with glioma.

The chain employs TRBV29-1 and TRBJ1-1, with D possibly being TRBD1 (5 bases). Germline V gene lookup returns CDR1 SQVTM and CDR2 ANQGSEA. V dropped 0 bases and J dropped 1 base, with 15 bases sitting between them. CDR3 length equals 16 residues. CDR3 nucleotide sequence: TGCAGCGTTGAAGATCTACGGGACGGCACGAACACTGAAGCTTTCTTT. The encoded protein is CSVEDLRDGTNTEAFF.

This clone was seen only a few times. The V call is TRBV27, the J call TRBJ1-1; D is uncertain. The length of the CDR3 is 13 residues. Germline CDR1 and CDR2: MNHEY and SMNVEV (reference sequence). The V end lost 11 bases, the J end lost 0 bases, and 13 bases lay between the germline ends. The CDR3 DNA sequence: TGTGCCCGCCATCCGCGGGTGAACACTGAAGCTTTCTTT. Translated, it gives CARHPRVNTEAFF.

The gene calls are TRBV30 and TRBJ2-5; no firm D call. Germline CDR1 and CDR2: GTSNPN and SVGIG (reference sequence). The length of the CDR3 is 12 residues. Trimming removed 4 bases at V and 3 bases at J, with 9 bases between. The CDR3 region is CAWTGWEETQYF. In nucleotides, the CDR3 is TGTGCCTGGACGGGTTGGGAAGAGACCCAGTACTTC.

The chain is built from TRBV4-3 and TRBJ2-3, with 7 bases aligning to TRBD1. From germline, CDR1 is LGHNA and CDR2 YSLEER. Trimming took 3 bases from V and 2 from J; bases not matched to a gene: 14. The CDR3 extends over 18 amino acids. The CDR3 coding sequence is TGCGCCAGCAGCCACCGAATTCAGACAGGGACCTTCACAGATACGCAGTATTTT. It translates to CASSHRIQTGTFTDTQYF.

This clone has only one observation. The V gene is TRBV6-5, the J gene TRBJ2-6; unclear D gene. The CDR3 covers 15 residues. The V end lost 3 bases, the J end lost 0 bases, and 6 bases lay between the germline ends. Germline lookup yields CDR1 MNHEY and CDR2 SVGAGI. The CDR3 region has the DNA TGTGCCAGCAGTTATAGCTTCTCTGGGGCCAACGTCCTGACTTTC. As protein: CASSYSFSGANVLTF.

The V and J genes are TRBV7-8 and TRBJ1-6; D ambiguous. CDR1 and CDR2 from the germline V gene are SGHVS and FQNEAQ. The V and J ends lost 0 bases and 3 bases respectively, with 21 bases between them. CDR3 length equals 20 residues. DNA for the CDR3: TGTGCCAGCAGCTTAGCCTTTTCCCGACAAGGATCGGTCTATAATTCACCCCTCCACTTT. Its protein is CASSLAFSRQGSVYNSPLHF.

This clone appeared once. This chain joins TRBV4-1 and TRBJ2-7; no definite D call. V lost 0 bases to trimming and J lost 5 bases, with 11 bases between them. From germline, CDR1 is MGHRA and CDR2 YSYEKL. The CDR3 totals 14 residues. CDR3 nucleotides: TGCGCCAGCAGCCAAGATCGTAAGGCCGACGAGCAGTACTTC. Translated: CASSQDRKADEQYF.

V usage is TRBV5-5 and J usage is TRBJ1-1; no definite D call. The CDR3 is 15 amino acids. The germline CDR1 and CDR2 sequences are SGHKS and YYEKEE (reference sequence). The V end was cut by 1 base, the J end by 1 base, with 11 bases between. DNA of the CDR3: TGTGCCAGCAGCTTGCTTGGCCCTAGGAACACTGAAGCTTTCTTT. Protein: CASSLLGPRNTEAFF.

The chain carries TRBV30 and TRBJ1-5; 7 nucleotides line up with TRBD1. The CDR3 is made up of 13 amino acids. Germline assignment: CDR1 GTSNPN and CDR2 SVGIG (reference sequence). The ends lost 3 bases at V and 6 bases at J; junction bases unmatched: 5. The CDR3 coding sequence is TGTGCCTGGAGCGACAGGGCAGGTCAGCCCCAGCATTTT. It encodes CAWSDRAGQPQHF.

V is TRBV7-3 and J is TRBJ2-7; D is unresolved. V shed 5 bases and J shed 0 bases, with 14 bases lying between them. The CDR3 is 15 residues long. Germline assignment: CDR1 SGHTA and CDR2 FQGTGA. CDR3 sequence: CASSPHPASSYEQYF. Here the CDR3 DNA reads TGTGCCAGCAGCCCACATCCGGCAAGCTCCTACGAGCAGTACTTC.

The V call is TRBV20-1, the J call TRBJ2-5; D might be TRBD2 (6 bases). This CDR3 spans 11 amino acids. V gave up 3 bases and J gave up 4 bases, with 6 bases separating them. Germline assignment: CDR1 DFQATT and CDR2 SNEGSKA (reference sequence). The CDR3, as DNA: TGCAGTGCTAGGGGACTAGAGACCCAGTACTTC. Protein sequence: CSARGLETQYF.

The chain couples TRBV7-9 to TRBJ2-7; 8 bases are a match to TRBD1. The CDR3 contains 14 residues. Germline V lookup: CDR1 SEHNR, CDR2 FQNEAQ (reference sequence). V trimming: 5 bases; J trimming: 5 bases; junction bases outside the gene matches: 8. CDR3 sequence reads: CASSPLTRGHEQYF. DNA of the CDR3: TGTGCCAGCAGCCCATTGACCAGGGGGCACGAGCAGTACTTC.

The rearrangement joins TRBV29-1 to TRBJ2-3; possibly TRBD1 or TRBD2 for D (5 bases each). Per the germline V gene, CDR1 is SQVTM and CDR2 is ANQGSEA. The CDR3 sequence is 15 residues long. Trimming left V 0 bases short and J 4 bases short, with 14 bases between. CDR3 protein: CSVEDRGPGADTQYF. The CDR3 bases are TGCAGCGTTGAAGATAGGGGACCTGGGGCAGATACGCAGTATTTT.

The V and J genes are TRBV30 and TRBJ1-2; D is unresolved. The CDR3 covers 11 residues. The germline CDR1 and CDR2 sequences are GTSNPN and SVGIG (reference sequence). The V gene lost 0 bases and the J gene lost 4 bases, with 3 bases spanning the gap. CDR3 protein: CAWSVTYGYTF. The CDR3 coding sequence is TGTGCCTGGAGTGTAACCTATGGCTACACCTTC.

The chain employs TRBV5-5 and TRBJ1-1, with unresolved D. Germline CDR1 reads SGHKS; CDR2 reads YYEKEE (reference sequence). CDR3 size: 14 residues. Trimming left V 0 bases short and J 7 bases short, with 13 bases between. The CDR3 sequence is CASSLELFRGEAFF. In nucleotides, the CDR3 is TGTGCCAGCAGCTTGGAGCTCTTTCGGGGTGAAGCTTTCTTT. Looking up the rest from reference TRBV5-5 and TRBJ1-1 gives the full variable domain: DAGVTQSPTHLIKTRGQQVTLRCSPISGHKSVSWYQQVLGQGPQFIFQYYEKEERGRGNFPDRFSARQFPNYSSELNVNALLLGDSALYLCASSLELFRGEAFFGQGTRLTVV.

This chain connects TRBV6-5 to TRBJ2-5; possibly TRBD1 for D (6 bases). The germline V gene has CDR1 MNHEY and CDR2 SVGAGI. The CDR3 spans 12 residues. Trimming removed 6 bases from V and 6 bases from J, with 11 bases in between. Written as DNA, the CDR3 is TGTGCCAGCAGGTCGGACAGCCAGACCCAGTACTTC. Its protein is CASRSDSQTQYF.

This clone is a singleton in its sample. The V and J genes are TRBV7-2 and TRBJ2-7, with TRBD2 matching over 9 bases. From germline, CDR1 is SGHTA and CDR2 FQGNSA. The V segment lost 5 bases and the J segment 6 bases; nucleotides outside the gene matches: 2. The CDR3 is made up of 12 amino acids. The CDR3 DNA follows: TGTGCCAGCAGCCGAGCGGGGGGCGAGCAGTACTTC. Protein sequence: CASSRAGGEQYF. Variable domain in full (rest from reference TRBV7-2 and TRBJ2-7): GAGVSQSPSNKVTEKGKDVELRCDPISGHTALYWYRQSLGQGLEFLIYFQGNSAPDKSGLPSDRFSAERTGGSVSTLTIQRTQQEDSAVYLCASSRAGGEQYFGPGTRLTVT.

The chain couples TRBV15 to TRBJ2-4; TRBD2 aligns across 9 bases. The germline V gene encodes CDR1 LNHNV and CDR2 YYDKDF (reference sequence). V lost 0 bases to trimming and J lost 1 base; unmatched junction nucleotides: 13. The CDR3 length is 20 residues. The CDR3 region is CATSRDNRRAGGGAKNIQYF. The CDR3 nucleotides are TGTGCCACCAGCAGAGACAACCGACGTGCGGGAGGGGGGGCCAAAAACATTCAGTACTTC.

The genes are TRBV6-6 and TRBJ2-5; TRBD1 aligns across 8 bases. Germline-derived CDR1 and CDR2 are MNHNY and SVGAGI (reference sequence). V lost 6 bases to trimming and J lost 5 bases; unmatched junction nucleotides: 11. This CDR3 is built from 15 residues. The DNA for the CDR3 is TGTGCCAGCAGAGCTTCCGGGACAGGCGGCGAGACCCAGTACTTC. It specifies CASRASGTGGETQYF.

The chain joins TRBV7-8 to TRBJ2-7; TRBD2 matches 10 bases. The CDR3 is made up of 18 amino acids. Germline lookup yields CDR1 SGHVS and CDR2 FQNEAQ. The ends lost 0 bases at V and 1 base at J; junction bases unmatched: 9. The CDR3 region is CASSLALAGAQNSYEQYF. DNA for the CDR3: TGTGCCAGCAGCTTAGCTCTAGCGGGAGCCCAAAATTCCTACGAGCAGTACTTC.

This chain links TRBV5-1 with TRBJ1-1; tentatively, D is TRBD1 (5 bases). The germline gives CDR1 SGHRS, CDR2 YFSETQ. Trimming removed 5 bases at V and 4 bases at J, with 18 bases between. CDR3 length equals 15 residues. The DNA for the CDR3 is TGCGCCAGCAGGAACCCAGGGAGTGGAGGCACTGAAGCTTTCTTT. As protein: CASRNPGSGGTEAFF.

This chain joins TRBV28 and TRBJ1-1; D gene uncertain. The CDR3 has 14 amino acids. Germline-derived CDR1 and CDR2 are MDHEN and SYDVKM. V lost 3 bases and J lost 0, with 8 bases in between. CDR3 bases: TGTGCCAGCAGTTTGACGACGGTGAACACTGAAGCTTTCTTT. Amino acids: CASSLTTVNTEAFF.

This sequence joins TRBV30 and TRBJ1-2, with D perhaps TRBD1 (5 bases). Trimming took off 4 bases at V and 3 bases at J, with 9 bases between the two ends. This CDR3 contains 12 residues. CDR1 is GTSNPN, CDR2 SVGIG, per germline (reference sequence). This CDR3 is CAWTRGYYGYTF. CDR3 nucleotides: TGTGCCTGGACACGGGGGTACTATGGCTACACCTTC.